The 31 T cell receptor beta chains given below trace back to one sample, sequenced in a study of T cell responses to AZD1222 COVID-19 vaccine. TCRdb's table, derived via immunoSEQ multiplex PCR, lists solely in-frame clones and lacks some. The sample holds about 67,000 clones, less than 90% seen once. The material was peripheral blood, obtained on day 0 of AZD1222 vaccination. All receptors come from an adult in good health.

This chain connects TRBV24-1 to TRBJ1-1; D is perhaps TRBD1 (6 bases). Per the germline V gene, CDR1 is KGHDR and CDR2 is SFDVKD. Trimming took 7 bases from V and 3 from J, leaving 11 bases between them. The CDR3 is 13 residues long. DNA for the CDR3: TGTGCCACCAGAAACAGGGAGGACACTGAAGCTTTCTTT. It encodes CATRNREDTEAFF.

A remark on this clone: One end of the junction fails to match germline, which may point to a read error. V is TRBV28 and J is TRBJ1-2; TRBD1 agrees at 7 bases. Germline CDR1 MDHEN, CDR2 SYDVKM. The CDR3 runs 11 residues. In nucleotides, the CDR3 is TGTGCCAGCAGAACTCCGGGACAGCTATACTTC. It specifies CASRTPGQLYF.

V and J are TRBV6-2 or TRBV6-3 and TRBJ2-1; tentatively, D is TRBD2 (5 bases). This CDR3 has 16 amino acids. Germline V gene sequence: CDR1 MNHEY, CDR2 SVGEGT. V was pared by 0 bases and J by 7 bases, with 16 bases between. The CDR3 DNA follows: TGTGCCAGCAGTTACTCGGATCTAGCCCCTCAAAATGAGCAGTTCTTC. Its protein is CASSYSDLAPQNEQFF.

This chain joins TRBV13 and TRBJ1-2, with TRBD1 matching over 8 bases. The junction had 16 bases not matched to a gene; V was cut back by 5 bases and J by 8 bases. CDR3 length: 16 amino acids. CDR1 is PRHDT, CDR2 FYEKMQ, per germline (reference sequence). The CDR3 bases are TGTGCCAGCAGCCAAACGCCGAGCGGACAGGGCAAAGGCTACACCTTC. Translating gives CASSQTPSGQGKGYTF.

The CDR3 coding sequence is TGTGCCAGCAGTACAGGGCCCAATCAGCCCCAGCATTTT. Amino acids: CASSTGPNQPQHF. The V call is TRBV9, the J call TRBJ1-5, with D perhaps matching TRBD1 (6 bases). Looked up from germline, CDR1 is SGDLS and CDR2 is YYNGEE. The CDR3 is 13 amino acids. V gave up 5 bases and J gave up 3 bases, with 9 bases separating them.

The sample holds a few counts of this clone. CDR3 DNA: TGCGCCAGCAGCCAAGATCTGTACAGGGACTCCTACGAGCAGTACTTC. Translating gives CASSQDLYRDSYEQYF. This rearrangement joins TRBV4-1 to TRBJ2-7; possibly TRBD1 for D (6 bases). The CDR3 totals 16 residues. Germline CDR1 MGHRA, CDR2 YSYEKL. Trimming cost V 0 bases and J 0 bases, with 12 bases left between them.

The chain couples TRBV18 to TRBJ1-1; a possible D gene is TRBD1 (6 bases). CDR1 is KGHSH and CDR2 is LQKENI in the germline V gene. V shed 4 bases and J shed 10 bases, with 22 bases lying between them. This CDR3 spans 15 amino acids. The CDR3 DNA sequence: TGTGCCAGCTCACTTCTGACAGGCTTTGGTGATGGAGCTTTCTTT. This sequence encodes CASSLLTGFGDGAFF.

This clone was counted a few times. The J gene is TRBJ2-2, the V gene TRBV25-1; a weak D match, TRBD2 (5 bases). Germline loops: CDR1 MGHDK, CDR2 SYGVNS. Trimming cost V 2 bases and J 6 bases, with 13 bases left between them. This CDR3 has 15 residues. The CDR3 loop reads CASSEMTREAGELFF. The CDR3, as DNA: TGTGCCAGCAGTGAAATGACCCGGGAAGCCGGGGAGCTGTTTTTT.

The CDR3 loop reads CASRGLAGWNDNEQFF. CDR3 nucleotide sequence: TGTGCCAGCAGGGGACTAGCGGGGTGGAACGACAATGAGCAGTTCTTC. The chain has TRBV27 and TRBJ2-1, with 13 bases lining up with TRBD2. The germline gives CDR1 MNHEY, CDR2 SMNVEV (reference sequence). Losses at the gene ends were 6 bases for V and 5 bases for J; bases not matched to a gene: 7. The length of the CDR3 is 16 residues.

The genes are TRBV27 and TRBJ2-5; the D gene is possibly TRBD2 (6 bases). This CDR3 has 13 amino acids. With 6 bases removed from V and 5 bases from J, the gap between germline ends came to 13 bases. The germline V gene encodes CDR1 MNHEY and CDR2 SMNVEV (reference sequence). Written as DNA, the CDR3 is TGTGCCAGCAGCCGAAGCGGGTTCGAGACCCAGTACTTC. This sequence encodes CASSRSGFETQYF.

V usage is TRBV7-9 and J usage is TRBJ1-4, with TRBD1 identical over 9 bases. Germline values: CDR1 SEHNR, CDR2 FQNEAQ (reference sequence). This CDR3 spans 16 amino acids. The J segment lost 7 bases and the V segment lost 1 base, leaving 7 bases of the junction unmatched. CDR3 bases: TGTGCCAGCAGCTTAGTTTACGGGACAGGGTTTGAAAAACTGTTTTTT. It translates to CASSLVYGTGFEKLFF.

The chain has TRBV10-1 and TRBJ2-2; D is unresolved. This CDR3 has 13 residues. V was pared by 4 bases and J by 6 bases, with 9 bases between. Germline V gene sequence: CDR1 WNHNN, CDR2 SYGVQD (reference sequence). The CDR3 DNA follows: TGCGCCAGCAGTGCGAAAAGCGCCGGGGAGCTGTTTTTT. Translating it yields CASSAKSAGELFF.

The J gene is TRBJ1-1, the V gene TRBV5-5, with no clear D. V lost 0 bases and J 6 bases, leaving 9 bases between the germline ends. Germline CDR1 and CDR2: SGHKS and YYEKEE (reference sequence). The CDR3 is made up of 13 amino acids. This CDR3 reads CASSLGSSPEAFF. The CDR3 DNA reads TGTGCCAGCAGCTTGGGGAGCTCCCCTGAAGCTTTCTTT.

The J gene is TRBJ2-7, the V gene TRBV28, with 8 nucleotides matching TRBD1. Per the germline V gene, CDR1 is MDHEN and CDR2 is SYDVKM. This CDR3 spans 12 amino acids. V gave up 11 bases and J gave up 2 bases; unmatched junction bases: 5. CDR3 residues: CAVSGGPYEQYF. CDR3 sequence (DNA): TGTGCCGTTTCAGGGGGCCCCTACGAGCAGTACTTC. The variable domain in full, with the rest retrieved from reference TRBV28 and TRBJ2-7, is DVKVTQSSRYLVKRTGEKVFLECVQDMDHENMFWYRQDPGLGLRLIYFSYDVKMKEKGDIPEGYSVSREKKERFSLILESASTNQTSMYLCAVSGGPYEQYFGPGTRLTVT.

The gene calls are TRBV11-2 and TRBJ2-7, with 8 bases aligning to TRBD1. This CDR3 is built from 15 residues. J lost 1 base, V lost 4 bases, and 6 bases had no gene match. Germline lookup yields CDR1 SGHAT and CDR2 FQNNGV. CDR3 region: CASSSGTGNSYEQYF. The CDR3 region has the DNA TGTGCCAGCAGCTCCGGGACAGGTAATTCCTACGAGCAGTACTTC.

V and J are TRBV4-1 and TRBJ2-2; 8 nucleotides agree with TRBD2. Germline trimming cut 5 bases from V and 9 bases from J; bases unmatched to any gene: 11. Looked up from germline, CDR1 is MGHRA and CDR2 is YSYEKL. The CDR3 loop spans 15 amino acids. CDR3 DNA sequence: TGCGCCAGCAGCTTGGGACTAGTTAATTCCCGGGAGCTGTTTTTT. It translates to CASSLGLVNSRELFF.

For the CDR3, the DNA is TGTGCCAGCAGTTTATCGAAACACGGAGATTACGAGCAGTACTTC. Amino acids: CASSLSKHGDYEQYF. This chain links TRBV27 with TRBJ2-7; D not resolved. Germline-derived CDR1 and CDR2 are MNHEY and SMNVEV (reference sequence). This CDR3 is 15 amino acids long. The ends were cut back, 0 bases at V and 4 bases at J, with 13 bases in the middle.

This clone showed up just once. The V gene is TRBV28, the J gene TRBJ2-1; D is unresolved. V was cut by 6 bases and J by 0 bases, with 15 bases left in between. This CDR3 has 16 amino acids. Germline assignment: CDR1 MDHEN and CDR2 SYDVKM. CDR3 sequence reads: CASSRNQGFSYNEQFF. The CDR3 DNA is TGTGCCAGCAGCCGAAATCAAGGGTTCTCCTACAATGAGCAGTTCTTC.

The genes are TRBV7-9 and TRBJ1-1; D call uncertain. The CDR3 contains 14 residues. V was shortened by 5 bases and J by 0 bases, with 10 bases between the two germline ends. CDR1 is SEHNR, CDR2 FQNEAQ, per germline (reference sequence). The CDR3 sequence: CASSPTTLNTEAFF. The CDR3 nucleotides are TGTGCCAGCAGCCCCACTACCCTGAACACTGAAGCTTTCTTT.

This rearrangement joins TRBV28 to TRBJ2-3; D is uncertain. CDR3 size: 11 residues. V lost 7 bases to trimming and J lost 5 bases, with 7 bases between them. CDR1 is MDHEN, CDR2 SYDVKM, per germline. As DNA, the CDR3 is TGTGCCAGCAAGGAACGAGATACGCAGTATTTT. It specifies CASKERDTQYF. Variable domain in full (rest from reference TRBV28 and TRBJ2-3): DVKVTQSSRYLVKRTGEKVFLECVQDMDHENMFWYRQDPGLGLRLIYFSYDVKMKEKGDIPEGYSVSREKKERFSLILESASTNQTSMYLCASKERDTQYFGPGTRLTVL.

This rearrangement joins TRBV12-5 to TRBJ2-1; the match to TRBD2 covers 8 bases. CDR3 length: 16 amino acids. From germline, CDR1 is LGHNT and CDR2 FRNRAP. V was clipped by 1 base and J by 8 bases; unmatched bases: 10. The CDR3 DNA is TGTGCTAGTGGTTTGGAACGGGGGGGAGTCTTTCATGAGCAGTTCTTC. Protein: CASGLERGGVFHEQFF.

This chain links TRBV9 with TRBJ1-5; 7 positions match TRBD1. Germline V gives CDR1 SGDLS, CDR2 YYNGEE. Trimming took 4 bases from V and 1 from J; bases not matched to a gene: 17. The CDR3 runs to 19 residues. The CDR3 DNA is TGTGCCAGCAGCCCCCCCATTGGGACAGAGAGGACCAGCAATCAGCCCCAGCATTTT. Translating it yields CASSPPIGTERTSNQPQHF.

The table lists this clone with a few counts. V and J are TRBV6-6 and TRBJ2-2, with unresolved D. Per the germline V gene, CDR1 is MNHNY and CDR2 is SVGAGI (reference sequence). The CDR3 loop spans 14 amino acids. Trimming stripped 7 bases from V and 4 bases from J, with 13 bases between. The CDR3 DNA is TGTGCCAGCACCCTCTACTCAGGCACCGGGGAGCTGTTTTTT. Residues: CASTLYSGTGELFF.

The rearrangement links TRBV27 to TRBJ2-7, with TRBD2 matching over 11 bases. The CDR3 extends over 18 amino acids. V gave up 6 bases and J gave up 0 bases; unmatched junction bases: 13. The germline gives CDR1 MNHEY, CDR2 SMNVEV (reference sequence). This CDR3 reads CASSPEGLAARSSYEQYF. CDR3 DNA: TGTGCCAGCAGCCCCGAGGGACTAGCGGCCCGGAGCTCCTACGAGCAGTACTTC.

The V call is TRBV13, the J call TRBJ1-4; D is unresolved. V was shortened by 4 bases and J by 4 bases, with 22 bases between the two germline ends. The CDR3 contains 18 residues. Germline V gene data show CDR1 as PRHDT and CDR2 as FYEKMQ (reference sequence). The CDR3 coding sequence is TGTGCCAGCAGCTCAGAGGGTATGGGCGCCCTCCGTAATGAAAAACTGTTTTTT. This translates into CASSSEGMGALRNEKLFF.

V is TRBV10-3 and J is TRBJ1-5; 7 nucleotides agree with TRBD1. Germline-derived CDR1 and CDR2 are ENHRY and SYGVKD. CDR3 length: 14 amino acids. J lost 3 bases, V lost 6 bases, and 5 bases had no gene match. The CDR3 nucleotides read TGTGCCATCAGCGGACAGGATACCAATCAGCCCCAGCATTTT. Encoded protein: CAISGQDTNQPQHF.

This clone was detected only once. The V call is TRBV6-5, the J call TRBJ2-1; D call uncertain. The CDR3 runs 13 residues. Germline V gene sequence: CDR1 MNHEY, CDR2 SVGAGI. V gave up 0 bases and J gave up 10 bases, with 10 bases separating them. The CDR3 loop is CASSYSIGREQFF. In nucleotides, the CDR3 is TGTGCCAGCAGTTACTCGATTGGCCGGGAGCAGTTCTTC.

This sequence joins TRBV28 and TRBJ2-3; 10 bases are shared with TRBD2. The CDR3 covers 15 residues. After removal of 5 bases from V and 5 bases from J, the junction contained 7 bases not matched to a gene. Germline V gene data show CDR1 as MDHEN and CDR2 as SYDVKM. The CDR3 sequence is CASSTHSGGKDTQYF. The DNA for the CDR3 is TGTGCCAGCAGTACCCATAGCGGGGGGAAAGATACGCAGTATTTT.

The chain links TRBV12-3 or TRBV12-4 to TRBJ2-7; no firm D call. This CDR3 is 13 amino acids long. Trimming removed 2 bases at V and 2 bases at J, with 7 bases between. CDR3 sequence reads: CASSLRVPYEQYF. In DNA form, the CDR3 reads TGTGCCAGCAGTTTAAGGGTACCCTACGAGCAGTACTTC.

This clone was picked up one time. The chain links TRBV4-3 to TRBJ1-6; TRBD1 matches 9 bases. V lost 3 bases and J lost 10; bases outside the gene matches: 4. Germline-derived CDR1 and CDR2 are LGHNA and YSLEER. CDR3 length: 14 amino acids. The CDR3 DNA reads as TGCGCCAGCAGCCAGACAGGGGGTGGGTCACCCCTCCACTTT. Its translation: CASSQTGGGSPLHF.

CDR3 region: CASSSRATGFVSYNSPLHF. CDR3 nucleotides: TGTGCCAGCAGCTCCCGAGCGACTGGGTTTGTCTCCTATAATTCACCCCTCCACTTT. This chain links TRBV7-2 with TRBJ1-6; D not resolved. The CDR3 runs 19 residues. Trimming left V 4 bases short and J 0 bases short, with 19 bases between. The germline V gene has CDR1 SGHTA and CDR2 FQGNSA.